Listed below are T cell receptor beta chains from one sample, sequenced in a study of CD8 T cells in Susac syndrome. TCRdb passed the immunoSEQ multiplex PCR reads through MiXCR, listing each CDR3 protein once. The repertoire has over 95,000 distinct CDR3 sequences, about 93% of them found once; the top ten carry roughly 0.14%. What was sequenced was CD4+ T cells from PBMCs. The receptors here all came from a human donor in good health. The conserved cysteine and the conserved F or W are not part of the CDR3 here. The order of the fields is J gene, V gene, CDR3 protein.

>TRBJ2-3|TRBV29-1
SVGASTDTQY
>TRBJ2-2|TRBV7-2
ASSFQGAAGELF
>TRBJ1-2|TRBV7-8
ASSLGPVDYGYT
>TRBJ2-5|TRBV7-2
ASSPLGREETQY
>TRBJ2-5|TRBV5-4
ASSPGGGAGEQETQY
>TRBJ1-1|TRBV11-1
ASSLDQASRVF
>TRBJ1-3|TRBV11-2
ASRGVRGRRGSGNTIY
>TRBJ2-7|TRBV4-1
ASSQVSGAHYEQY
>TRBJ2-7|TRBV4-3
ASSRKAEAEQY
>TRBJ2-1|TRBV11-1
ASSSATGVSYNEQF
>TRBJ2-3|TRBV20-1
SAYAGTASTDTQY
>TRBJ2-7|TRBV27
ASRGPSSYEQY
>TRBJ1-1|TRBV20-1
SARDLQGRLTEAF
>TRBJ1-1|TRBV25-1
ASTGPMRGAF
>TRBJ1-2|TRBV20-1
SARDPGAGNYGYT
>TRBJ2-1|TRBV29-1
SVDLPDTRTYNEQF
>TRBJ1-1|TRBV6-4
ASSANQEQGRTEAF
>TRBJ2-7|TRBV30
AWGLAVTYEQY
>TRBJ2-7|TRBV6-1
ASSDTSGAYEQY
>TRBJ2-7|TRBV3-1
ASSQSSASKLYEQY
>TRBJ1-1|TRBV5-1
ASSLWADMNTEAF
>TRBJ1-1|TRBV6-2/TRBV6-3
ASGPGQNTEAF
>TRBJ2-7|TRBV30
AWSRAGRPIEQY
>TRBJ2-1|TRBV25-1
ASSELGYREQF
>TRBJ1-5|TRBV5-1
ASSSDGQGNQPQH
>TRBJ2-1|TRBV20-1
SARDQSGGIPRDNEQF
>TRBJ2-7|TRBV2
ASRLGQVRSYEQY
>TRBJ1-1|TRBV28
SARAQGGSVSRAF
>TRBJ1-4|TRBV20-1
SAGYNEKLF
>TRBJ1-2|TRBV6-1
ASRRFRSGQVNYGYT
>TRBJ1-2|TRBV5-1
ASSLRTSGGYT
>TRBJ2-7|TRBV29-1
SVEGPGGDYEQY
>TRBJ2-5|TRBV11-1
ASSPDGYQETQY
>TRBJ1-5|TRBV18
ASSPGQEKTQPQH
>TRBJ1-1|TRBV7-9
ASSLGTANTEAF
>TRBJ2-2|TRBV20-1
SAPQREGQGNTGELF
>TRBJ1-3|TRBV14
ASSHRGGPNSGNTIY
>TRBJ1-1|TRBV7-9
ASKRDVTEAF
>TRBJ2-1|TRBV5-1
ASSLGPGTHNEQF
>TRBJ2-7|TRBV12-3/TRBV12-4
ASSFQGGYEQY
>TRBJ2-1|TRBV19
ASSRATSYNEQF
>TRBJ1-2|TRBV7-2
ASGRLREHYGYT
>TRBJ2-3|TRBV25-1
ASSGPGLAGGRADTQY
>TRBJ2-1|TRBV5-1
ASSLETRSSYNEQF
>TRBJ2-7|TRBV3-1
ASSQLRLQGLHEQY
>TRBJ1-1|TRBV4-3
ASSHRGDTEAF
>TRBJ2-7|TRBV29-1
SVVGQGNEQY
>TRBJ1-5|TRBV2
ASSASPQH
>TRBJ1-5|TRBV7-2
ASSEGSSEYQPQH
>TRBJ2-2|TRBV7-3
ASSLRAAGGTGELF
>TRBJ2-1|TRBV5-6
ASSLQTATIGNEQF
>TRBJ1-1|TRBV9
ASSVLRENTEAF
>TRBJ2-5|TRBV7-2
ASSREGQPRVTQY
>TRBJ1-6|TRBV7-6
ATQARGNNSPLH